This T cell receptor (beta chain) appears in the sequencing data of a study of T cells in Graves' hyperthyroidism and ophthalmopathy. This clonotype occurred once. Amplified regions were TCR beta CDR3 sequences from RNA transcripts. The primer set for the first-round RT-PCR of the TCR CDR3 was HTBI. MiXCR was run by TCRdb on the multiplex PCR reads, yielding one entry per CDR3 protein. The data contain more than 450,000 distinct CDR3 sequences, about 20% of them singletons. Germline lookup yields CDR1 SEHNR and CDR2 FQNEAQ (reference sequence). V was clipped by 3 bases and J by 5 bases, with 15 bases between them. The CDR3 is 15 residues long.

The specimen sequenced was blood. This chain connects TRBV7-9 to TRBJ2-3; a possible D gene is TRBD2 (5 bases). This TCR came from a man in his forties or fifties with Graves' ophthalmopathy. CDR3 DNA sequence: TGTGCCAGCAGCTTCCCCCGGGCCGAGGGAGATACGCAGTATTTT. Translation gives CASSFPRAEGDTQYF.